This is a list of T cell receptor beta chains from one sample in a study of cytomegalovirus exposure and HLA in healthy donors. Only in-frame clones appear in the TCRdb table, and some are missing; sequencing was by immunoSEQ multiplex PCR. The sample contains roughly 250,000 clones, approximately 87% of which appear only once. Sequencing was done on a sample of PBMCs. The source of these receptors is a young man in good health and CMV-seronegative. Both conserved end residues are part of each CDR3. D genes are given only for firm matches. The size of a clone is reported for some rows only, either as once, few or many, or as a class for expanded clones.

D,size,J,V,CDR3,DNA
.,few,TRBJ1-2,TRBV28,CASSLQGNYGYTF,TGTGCCAGCAGTTTACAGGGTAACTATGGCTACACCTTC
TRBD1,.,TRBJ1-4,TRBV2,CASGEDRANEKLFF,TGTGCCAGCGGGGAGGACAGGGCGAATGAAAAACTGTTTTTT
.,.,TRBJ2-3,TRBV11-2,CASSLVRGGADTQYF,TGTGCCAGCAGCTTAGTGCGGGGAGGCGCAGATACGCAGTATTTT
TRBD2,.,TRBJ2-1,TRBV9,CASSTSDGSYNEQFF,TGTGCCAGCAGCACTAGCGACGGCTCCTACAATGAGCAGTTCTTC
TRBD2,.,TRBJ2-1,TRBV5-6,CASSLGTSGGDEQFF,TGTGCCAGCAGCTTGGGAACTAGCGGGGGAGATGAGCAGTTCTTC
.,.,TRBJ1-6,TRBV2,CAAKQDSSYNSPLHF,TGTGCAGCGAAACAGGACAGCTCCTATAATTCACCCCTCCACTTT
.,.,TRBJ1-5,TRBV5-3,CARRDFWEGRHHQPQHF,TGTGCCAGAAGAGACTTCTGGGAGGGAAGGCACCATCAGCCCCAGCATTTT
.,.,TRBJ1-5,TRBV28,CASSPLRVKRNQPQHF,TGTGCCAGCAGCCCACTCAGGGTTAAACGCAATCAGCCCCAGCATTTT
TRBD2,.,TRBJ2-2,TRBV7-2,CASSPGLAGVGELFF,TGTGCCAGCAGCCCGGGACTAGCGGGAGTCGGGGAGCTGTTTTTT
TRBD1,few,TRBJ2-7,TRBV5-4,CASSQYQGAEQYF,TGTGCCAGCAGTCAGTACCAGGGGGCCGAGCAGTACTTC
.,once,TRBJ1-2,TRBV6-5,CASSYLSQRGGYGYTF,TGTGCCAGCAGTTACCTATCTCAACGGGGGGGCTATGGCTACACCTTC
.,.,TRBJ2-1,TRBV5-1,CASSFESFPNNEQFF,TGCGCCAGCAGCTTTGAGTCCTTTCCTAACAATGAGCAGTTCTTC
.,.,TRBJ2-5,TRBV4-3,CASSQGHRQETQYF,TGCGCCAGCAGCCAAGGTCACAGACAAGAGACCCAGTACTTC
.,.,TRBJ2-1,TRBV11-2,CASSLAASPLGEQFF,TGTGCCAGCAGCTTAGCAGCTAGTCCACTCGGGGAGCAGTTCTTC
TRBD1,.,TRBJ2-7,TRBV6-4,CASSRDSIYEQYF,TGTGCCAGCAGTCGGGACAGTATTTACGAGCAGTACTTC
.,.,TRBJ1-2,TRBV9,CASSVASGDYGYTF,TGTGCCAGCAGCGTAGCCTCAGGTGACTATGGCTACACCTTC
.,.,TRBJ1-5,TRBV2,CASSEGAGGNQPQHF,TGTGCCAGCAGTGAAGGGGCAGGGGGCAATCAGCCCCAGCATTTT
.,.,TRBJ1-1,TRBV2,CASALDVVEAFF,TGTGCCAGCGCCTTAGATGTGGTTGAAGCTTTCTTT
.,.,TRBJ2-7,TRBV4-3,CASSQGLAGYEQYF,TGCGCCAGCAGCCAGGGCCTGGCGGGCTACGAGCAGTACTTC
TRBD1,.,TRBJ1-6,TRBV30,CAWSRGSGTGDSPLHF,TGTGCCTGGAGTCGGGGTTCGGGGACAGGGGATTCACCCCTCCACTTT
.,.,TRBJ1-1,TRBV6-1,CASSPTVPNTEAFF,TGTGCCAGCAGTCCTACAGTACCGAACACTGAAGCTTTCTTT
TRBD2,.,TRBJ2-5,TRBV4-1,CASSQGGTSGRSETQYF,TGCGCCAGCAGCCAAGGCGGGACTAGCGGGAGGTCGGAGACCCAGTACTTC
.,.,TRBJ2-2,TRBV18,CASSASQLDSTGELFF,TGTGCCAGCTCAGCATCTCAACTAGATTCCACCGGGGAGCTGTTTTTT
.,.,TRBJ1-5,TRBV29-1,CSTSGDNSNQPQHF,TGCAGCACGTCGGGGGATAATAGCAATCAGCCCCAGCATTTT
TRBD2,.,TRBJ2-5,TRBV15,CATSRDIAGEETQYF,TGTGCCACCAGCAGAGACATAGCGGGGGAGGAGACCCAGTACTTC
TRBD2,.,TRBJ2-1,TRBV2,CASKTGTSGGQFF,TGTGCCAGCAAGACCGGGACTAGCGGCGGCCAGTTCTTC
.,.,TRBJ2-1,TRBV27,CASSLSQGYNEQFF,TGTGCCAGCAGTTTATCGCAGGGATACAATGAGCAGTTCTTC
.,.,TRBJ2-5,TRBV28,CASSLNGQETQYF,TGTGCCAGCAGTTTGAACGGTCAAGAGACCCAGTACTTC
.,few,TRBJ1-6,TRBV5-1,CASSIPTSPLHF,TGCGCCAGCAGCATACCTACTTCACCCCTCCACTTT
TRBD2,.,TRBJ2-7,TRBV6-5,CASHPGGGVVGEQYF,TGTGCCAGCCACCCCGGCGGGGGGGTTGTAGGCGAGCAGTACTTC
.,.,TRBJ1-2,TRBV6-4,CASSYRQPTSYGYTF,TGTGCCAGCAGCTACCGACAGCCAACTTCGTATGGCTACACCTTC